Included here is one T cell receptor (beta chain) sequence, with context. Its antigen is not identified. The data stem from a study of T cell responses to AZD1222 COVID-19 vaccine. The overall study: Both about-4-week and about-12-week second-dose recipients were combined.

The CDR3 totals 15 residues. CDR1 LGHDT and CDR2 YNNKEL come from the germline V gene (reference sequence). V dropped 5 bases and J dropped 5; count of bases not matched to a gene: 10. Whole-study findings and limits: A rise in Spike-specific TCR breadth and depth followed two AZD1222 doses. At study baseline, merely roughly 6 AZD1222 recipients were seropositive.

Method: immunoSEQ multiplex PCR; TCRdb's copy keeps in-frame clones and lacks some. This table holds about 120,000 clones, around nine tenths found once. The sequencing used peripheral blood, collected on day 0 of AZD1222 vaccination. The chain employs TRBV3-1 (or the pseudogene TRBV3-2) and TRBJ2-3, with 7 positions matching TRBD2. This receptor was obtained from an adult in good health. CDR3: CASSAPGRAIDTQYF. For the CDR3, the DNA is TGTGCCAGCAGCGCTCCGGGGAGGGCCATAGATACGCAGTATTTT.